A single sample is the source of the 3 T cell receptor beta chains below, sequenced in a study of chemoradiotherapy in HPV16-positive cancers. TCRdb keeps only in-frame clones here, not all; method: immunoSEQ multiplex PCR. This sample has fewer than 70,000 clones, with roughly 90% found just once. The sample in question was blood, obtained from a patient who underwent chemoradiotherapy. These receptors originate from a human donor with HPV-associated anogenital cancer.

This clone was found a few times. This chain links TRBV23-1 with TRBJ1-1; D is perhaps TRBD1 (5 bases). TRBV23-1 is noted as an ORF with a role that remains uncertain. V was clipped by 2 bases and J by 3 bases, with 10 bases between them. There are 14 residues in the CDR3. This chain's CDR3 is CASSQPGVDTEAFF. CDR3 sequence (DNA): TGCGCCAGCAGTCAACCGGGGGTAGACACTGAAGCTTTCTTT.

In this sample, this clone turned up once. The rearrangement uses TRBV29-1 and TRBJ1-4; D is undetermined. V lost 1 base to trimming and J lost 10 bases, with 19 bases between them. The length of the CDR3 is 15 residues. Germline loops: CDR1 SQVTM, CDR2 ANQGSEA. The CDR3 DNA reads TGCAGCGTTGAAGGGGATGTCGGCGGCGCGGGAAAACTGTTTTTT. Residues: CSVEGDVGGAGKLFF. The full variable domain, with the rest looked up from reference TRBV29-1 and TRBJ1-4, is SAVISQKPSRDICQRGTSLTIQCQVDSQVTMMFWYRQQPGQSLTLIATANQGSEATYESGFVIDKFPISRPNLTFSTLTVSNMSPEDSSIYLCSVEGDVGGAGKLFFGSGTQLSVL.

The J gene is TRBJ1-2, the V gene TRBV5-6; 8 bases are shared with TRBD1. CDR3 length: 14 residues. Germline V gives CDR1 SGHDT, CDR2 YYEEEE. V shed 0 bases, J shed 4 bases, and the junction held 2 bases outside the gene matches. The CDR3 DNA sequence: TGTGCCAGCAGCTTGGGGACAGGGACCTATGGCTACACCTTC. It yields the protein CASSLGTGTYGYTF.